These 15 T cell receptor beta chains were all obtained from the same sample, sequenced in a study of T cells in Graves' hyperthyroidism and ophthalmopathy. From RNA transcripts, TCR beta CDR3 regions were amplified. Initially, a first-round RT-PCR of the TCR CDR3 employed the HTBI primer set. TCRdb redid the calling of the multiplex PCR reads with MiXCR, one entry per CDR3 protein. Of around 210,000 distinct CDR3 sequences in the sample, about 17% were seen once. What was sequenced was blood. The receptor set was obtained from a woman in her forties or fifties with Graves' hyperthyroidism.

At least ten counts were recorded for this clonotype. V and J are TRBV6-1 and TRBJ2-1; D might be TRBD2 (6 bases). Germline V gene sequence: CDR1 MNHNS, CDR2 SASEGT. The CDR3 totals 14 residues. With 6 bases removed from V and 8 bases from J, the gap between germline ends came to 17 bases. CDR3 sequence reads: CASRVGNWDYEQFF. The CDR3, as DNA: TGTGCCAGCAGGGTGGGGAACTGGGACTATGAGCAGTTCTTC.

This clonotype was observed a few times. The V and J genes are TRBV7-9 and TRBJ2-7; 8 positions agree with TRBD2. The junction had 5 bases not matched to a gene; V was cut back by 1 base and J by 3 bases. The CDR3 is made up of 15 amino acids. In germline, CDR1 is SEHNR, CDR2 FQNEAQ (reference sequence). CDR3 DNA: TGTGCCAGCAGCTTAGTGTCCGGGAGGGTCTACGAGCAGTACTTC. Its translation: CASSLVSGRVYEQYF.

This clonotype came up many times. DNA of the CDR3: TGTGCCAGCTCACCAGCGGGAGGGCTTTACAATGAGCAGTTCTTC. Translating it yields CASSPAGGLYNEQFF. The genes are TRBV18 and TRBJ2-1; 9 nucleotides agree with TRBD2. The germline CDR1 and CDR2 sequences are KGHSH and LQKENI. This CDR3 spans 15 amino acids. J was trimmed by 4 bases and V by 2 bases; bases with no gene match: 3.

The CDR3 DNA reads as TGTGCCAGTAGTCTCCGGGGGACAGCCTTCCCCTACGAGCAGTACTTC. Residues: CASSLRGTAFPYEQYF. This chain joins TRBV19 and TRBJ2-7; D perhaps matches TRBD1 (7 bases). CDR3 length equals 16 residues. V was cut by 5 bases and J by 2 bases, with 19 bases left in between. Germline CDR1 LNHDA, CDR2 SQIVND (reference sequence).

This clonotype has a single count. The J gene is TRBJ2-7, the V gene TRBV28; the D gene is possibly TRBD1 (6 bases). The ends were cut back, 3 bases at V and 3 bases at J, with 21 bases in the middle. The CDR3 sequence is 17 residues long. The V gene's germline CDR1 is MDHEN and CDR2 SYDVKM. The CDR3 coding sequence is TGTGCCAGCAGTTTGGCCACAGGGTTACATGGGGGCTACGAGCAGTACTTC. It specifies CASSLATGLHGGYEQYF. The whole variable domain, remainder taken from reference TRBV28 and TRBJ2-7, is DVKVTQSSRYLVKRTGEKVFLECVQDMDHENMFWYRQDPGLGLRLIYFSYDVKMKEKGDIPEGYSVSREKKERFSLILESASTNQTSMYLCASSLATGLHGGYEQYFGPGTRLTVT.

The chain joins TRBV15 to TRBJ1-1; D is uncertain. The length of the CDR3 is 13 residues. The germline V and J ends were trimmed by 1 base and 5 bases, with 8 bases remaining between them. Looked up from germline, CDR1 is LNHNV and CDR2 is YYDKDF (reference sequence). The CDR3 loop reads CATSRVGGTEAFF. The CDR3, as DNA: TGTGCCACCAGCAGAGTAGGCGGGACTGAAGCTTTCTTT. The variable domain in full, with the rest retrieved from reference TRBV15 and TRBJ1-1, is DAMVIQNPRYQVTQFGKPVTLSCSQTLNHNVMYWYQQKSSQAPKLLFHYYDKDFNNEADTPDNFQSRRPNTSFCFLDIRSPGLGDTAMYLCATSRVGGTEAFFGQGTRLTVV.

The chain links TRBV11-2 to TRBJ1-1; 7 bases match TRBD1. J was trimmed by 5 bases and V by 5 bases; bases with no gene match: 8. The CDR3 has 14 amino acids. In germline, CDR1 is SGHAT, CDR2 FQNNGV. The CDR3 DNA is TGTGCCAGCAGCGTCGACAGGGCTGGAACTGAAGCTTTCTTT. Protein sequence: CASSVDRAGTEAFF.

There are many counts of this clonotype. The V and J genes are TRBV7-9 and TRBJ2-7, with 9 nucleotides matching TRBD2. This CDR3 comprises 15 residues. J was trimmed by 0 bases and V by 3 bases; bases with no gene match: 3. Germline CDR1 SEHNR, CDR2 FQNEAQ (reference sequence). CDR3 sequence: CASSFLSGSSYEQYF. The DNA of the CDR3 is TGTGCCAGCAGCTTTCTTAGCGGGAGCTCCTACGAGCAGTACTTC. Full variable domain (rest looked up from reference TRBV7-9 and TRBJ2-7): DTGVSQNPRHKITKRGQNVTFRCDPISEHNRLYWYRQTLGQGPEFLTYFQNEAQLEKSRLLSDRFSAERPKGSFSTLEIQRTEQGDSAMYLCASSFLSGSSYEQYFGPGTRLTVT.

This clonotype was seen repeatedly, ten times or more. V is TRBV19 and J is TRBJ1-2; 7 bases align to TRBD1. The junction had 13 bases not matched to a gene; V was cut back by 6 bases and J by 0 bases. CDR1 and CDR2 (germline): LNHDA, SQIVND (reference sequence). The length of the CDR3 is 17 residues. In nucleotides, the CDR3 is TGTGCCAGTAGGGACGCGGACAGGAGTGAGGCTAACTATGGCTACACCTTC. This codes for CASRDADRSEANYGYTF.

This clonotype was seen at least ten times. The chain joins TRBV27 to TRBJ2-2; D gene ambiguous. The CDR3 runs 14 residues. Germline loops: CDR1 MNHEY, CDR2 SMNVEV (reference sequence). Trimming took off 6 bases at V and 4 bases at J, with 12 bases between the two ends. The DNA for the CDR3 is TGTGCCAGCAGCCAAAGGCCCTTCACCGGGGAGCTGTTTTTT. It is translated as CASSQRPFTGELFF.

Ten or more counts support this clonotype. The chain links TRBV10-3 to TRBJ2-7, with 9 bases that match TRBD2. CDR3 size: 13 residues. J was trimmed by 4 bases and V by 2 bases; bases with no gene match: 0. Germline V gene data show CDR1 as ENHRY and CDR2 as SYGVKD. In DNA, the CDR3 is TGTGCCATCAGTGAGCTAGCGGGGTACGAGCAGTACTTC. Protein: CAISELAGYEQYF.

The genes are TRBV7-9 and TRBJ2-5; D is ambiguous. With 3 bases removed from V and 1 base from J, the gap between germline ends came to 9 bases. The CDR3 has 14 amino acids. From germline, CDR1 is SEHNR and CDR2 FQNEAQ (reference sequence). CDR3: CASSFRRSQETQYF. The CDR3 bases are TGTGCCAGCAGCTTCAGACGGAGCCAAGAGACCCAGTACTTC.

This chain joins TRBV7-8 and TRBJ2-1, with 10 bases that match TRBD2. V lost 0 bases and J lost 8; bases outside the gene matches: 7. CDR1 and CDR2 (germline): SGHVS, FQNEAQ. CDR3 length: 16 residues. The CDR3 bases are TGTGCCAGCAGCTTAGCGCTCAGCGGGAGGGCCGATGAGCAGTTCTTC. This gives the protein CASSLALSGRADEQFF.

There are a few counts of this clonotype. The chain carries TRBV11-2 and TRBJ2-1; TRBD1 matches 9 bases. After removal of 0 bases from V and 7 bases from J, the junction contained 10 bases not matched to a gene. The CDR3 consists of 17 residues. CDR1 and CDR2 (germline): SGHAT, FQNNGV. In DNA form, the CDR3 reads TGTGCCAGCAGCTTAGACGGACAGGGGTTCTTACAGAATGAGCAGTTCTTC. Its protein is CASSLDGQGFLQNEQFF.

This clonotype occurred many times. The J gene is TRBJ2-1, the V gene TRBV20-1, with 12 bases lining up with TRBD2. Trimming removed 4 bases from V and 7 bases from J; junction bases left unmatched: 5. The CDR3 contains 14 residues. Germline lookup yields CDR1 DFQATT and CDR2 SNEGSKA (reference sequence). The CDR3 sequence: CSAMTSGSKNEQFF. The CDR3 DNA reads TGCAGTGCTATGACTAGCGGGAGTAAGAATGAGCAGTTCTTC.